Below, 21 T cell receptor beta chains from the same sample are listed, as sequenced in a study of spatial heterogeneity in lung cancer (dated by TCRdb to the late 2010s). The intended sense of this specimen's time point label: sample taken at primary tumor resection. For TCR sequencing, whole RNA was extracted from tumor and nontumor lung tissue, or from cryopreserved PBMC samples, and no cell sorting was done. Libraries were built with 5' RACE. Reads for this sample came from a NextSeq 500. TCRdb reran the public reads through fastp at Q25 and MiXCR, keeping productive beta chains. CDR3 protein duplicates are merged, each entry listing the most common genes and DNA. This sample is represented by more than 9,500 distinct CDR3 sequences; about 17% of them were singletons. Clones ranked in the top ten supply just over 50% of the sample. The sequenced sample was PBMCs, obtained at surgery. These TCRs come from a male donor with early-stage non-small cell lung cancer.

This chain joins TRBV29-1 and TRBJ1-2; D is unresolved. There are 12 residues in the CDR3. Germline CDR1 reads SQVTM; CDR2 reads ANQGSEA. V was trimmed by 6 bases and J by 0 bases, leaving 8 bases between them. The CDR3 here is CSVDVANYGYTF. The CDR3 DNA reads TGCAGCGTCGATGTAGCTAACTATGGCTACACCTTC.

This clonotype occurred once. The chain has TRBV27 and TRBJ2-4; perhaps TRBD2 as D (6 bases). CDR1 is MNHEY, CDR2 SMNVEV, per germline (reference sequence). The CDR3 extends over 14 amino acids. Trimming pared 3 bases from V and 7 bases from J, leaving 13 bases between. CDR3 region: CASSLGLGTNIQYF. The CDR3 bases are TGTGCCAGCAGTTTGGGGCTGGGGACTAACATTCAGTACTTC.

This clonotype was detected ten times or more. The V call is TRBV5-1, the J call TRBJ2-7, with D possibly matching TRBD2 (5 bases). The CDR3 length is 14 residues. CDR1 and CDR2 from the germline V gene are SGHRS and YFSETQ. The germline V and J ends were trimmed by 0 bases and 6 bases, with 13 bases remaining between them. The CDR3 loop is CASSLDPSRPEQYF. DNA of the CDR3: TGCGCCAGCAGCTTGGACCCTAGCCGCCCCGAGCAGTACTTC.

This clonotype was detected ten times or more. The genes are TRBV3-1 and TRBJ2-7, with D unresolved. The V gene's germline CDR1 is LGHDT and CDR2 YNNKEL (reference sequence). The CDR3 has 12 residues. The V end lost 1 base, the J end lost 3 bases, and 4 bases lay between the germline ends. CDR3 sequence: CASSQGSYEQYF. The CDR3 DNA reads TGTGCCAGCAGCCAAGGAAGCTACGAGCAGTACTTC.

In this sample, this clonotype turned up many times. This sequence joins TRBV7-8 and TRBJ2-7; D unclear. Deletions cut 5 bases from V and 4 bases from J, with 12 bases between. The CDR3 covers 13 residues. CDR1 and CDR2 (germline): SGHVS, FQNEAQ. In DNA, the CDR3 is TGTGCCAGCAGCAAAGACACTCTGTACGAGCAGTACTTC. Amino acids: CASSKDTLYEQYF. The complete variable domain, with remaining parts taken from reference TRBV7-8 and TRBJ2-7, reads GAGVSQSPRYKVAKRGQDVALRCDPISGHVSLFWYQQALGQGPEFLTYFQNEAQLDKSGLPSDRFFAERPEGSVSTLKIQRTQQEDSAVYLCASSKDTLYEQYFGPGTRLTVT.

The chain recombines TRBV18 with TRBJ1-1; tentatively, D is TRBD1 (6 bases). The CDR3 runs 13 residues. Germline values: CDR1 KGHSH, CDR2 LQKENI. The V end lost 2 bases, the J end lost 7 bases, and 11 bases lay between the germline ends. CDR3 protein: CASSPSGAREAFF. CDR3 nucleotide sequence: TGTGCCAGCTCACCATCGGGGGCACGTGAAGCTTTCTTT.

This clonotype has at least ten counts. The chain's CDR3 is CSARSWGQGENSPLHF. CDR3 DNA: TGCAGTGCTAGAAGTTGGGGACAGGGGGAAAATTCACCCCTCCACTTT. The chain has TRBV20-1 and TRBJ1-6, with TRBD1 identical over 11 bases. Germline trimming cut 2 bases from V and 7 bases from J; bases unmatched to any gene: 7. The CDR3 consists of 16 residues. The V gene's germline CDR1 is DFQATT and CDR2 SNEGSKA (reference sequence).

The J gene is TRBJ2-3, the V gene TRBV28; 12 nucleotides match TRBD2. V shed 8 bases, J shed 2 bases, and the junction held 11 bases outside the gene matches. Germline-derived CDR1 and CDR2 are MDHEN and SYDVKM. The CDR3 consists of 17 residues. The CDR3 DNA is TGTGCCAGCCTCGAGACTAGCGGGGGCCTCCTCACAGATACGCAGTATTTT. Protein: CASLETSGGLLTDTQYF.

This clonotype appeared many times. The chain has TRBV6-4 and TRBJ2-2, with TRBD2 matching over 7 bases. Germline lookup yields CDR1 MRHNA and CDR2 SNTAGT. The CDR3 consists of 16 residues. The V segment lost 5 bases and the J segment 1 base; nucleotides outside the gene matches: 7. The CDR3 reads CASSLAGALNTGELFF. The CDR3 nucleotides read TGTGCCAGCAGTTTGGCGGGAGCGTTGAACACCGGGGAGCTGTTTTTT.

This clonotype was counted between two and nine times. This chain connects TRBV11-1 to TRBJ2-1; D is possibly TRBD2 (5 bases). The CDR3 has 13 amino acids. In germline, CDR1 is SGHAT, CDR2 FQDESV (reference sequence). The V end was cut by 6 bases, the J end by 4 bases, with 10 bases between. The CDR3 coding sequence is TGTGCCAGCAGGGACGGGGTGTACAATGAGCAGTTCTTC. It yields the protein CASRDGVYNEQFF.

This clonotype was detected only once. J is TRBJ2-7 and V is TRBV4-2; D remains unclear. There are 15 residues in the CDR3. The germline V gene has CDR1 LGHNA and CDR2 YNFKEQ. Trimming took off 3 bases at V and 3 bases at J, with 15 bases between the two ends. This CDR3 is CASSQDQTVYYEQYF. For the CDR3, the DNA is TGTGCCAGCAGCCAGGATCAGACTGTTTACTACGAGCAGTACTTC.

The V call is TRBV20-1, the J call TRBJ2-3; 10 bases align to TRBD2. Germline CDR1 is DFQATT and CDR2 is SNEGSKA (reference sequence). Trimming at V came to 6 bases and at J to 1 base, leaving 16 bases not matched to a gene. The CDR3 covers 18 residues. The CDR3 DNA sequence: TGCAGTGCCTTGGAGTGGCTAGCGGGAGTCAGGGGCACAGATACGCAGTATTTT. Residues: CSALEWLAGVRGTDTQYF.

V and J are TRBV4-2 and TRBJ2-1; the D is unclear. This CDR3 comprises 13 residues. CDR1 and CDR2 from the germline V gene are LGHNA and YNFKEQ. Trimming cost V 1 base and J 4 bases, with 5 bases left between them. The CDR3 DNA follows: TGTGCCAGCAGCCAAGGCTTTTACAATGAGCAGTTCTTC. Protein sequence: CASSQGFYNEQFF.

The V gene is TRBV6-2 or TRBV6-3, the J gene TRBJ1-4; TRBD1 might be the D (6 bases). CDR1 is MNHEY, CDR2 SVGEGT, per germline. The CDR3 runs to 14 residues. V dropped 4 bases and J dropped 6 bases, with 12 bases sitting between them. The CDR3: CASSWTANHEKLFF. CDR3 sequence (DNA): TGTGCCAGCAGTTGGACAGCTAACCATGAAAAACTGTTTTTT.

This clonotype has just a few counts. The chain links TRBV28 to TRBJ2-2, with D perhaps matching TRBD2 (5 bases). The V and J ends lost 2 bases and 6 bases respectively, with 10 bases between them. Germline-derived CDR1 and CDR2 are MDHEN and SYDVKM. This CDR3 is built from 14 residues. CDR3 sequence: CASSLGGSPGELFF. For the CDR3, the DNA is TGTGCCAGCAGTTTAGGTGGGAGCCCCGGGGAGCTGTTTTTT.

The chain recombines TRBV6-6 with TRBJ2-1; 10 bases line up with TRBD2. The germline CDR1 and CDR2 sequences are MNHNY and SVGAGI (reference sequence). This CDR3 contains 17 residues. V shed 0 bases, J shed 5 bases, and the junction held 7 bases outside the gene matches. The CDR3 loop is CASSYSPTSGINNEQFF. The CDR3 DNA is TGTGCCAGCAGTTACTCCCCCACTAGCGGGATTAACAATGAGCAGTTCTTC.

Many counts were recorded for this clonotype. The rearrangement uses TRBV7-6 and TRBJ2-1; D not resolved. V lost 5 bases to trimming and J lost 5 bases, with 7 bases between them. Germline-derived CDR1 and CDR2 are SGHVS and FNYEAQ. The CDR3 runs to 12 residues. Here the CDR3 reads CASSQWDNEQFF. The CDR3, as DNA: TGTGCCAGCAGCCAGTGGGACAATGAGCAGTTCTTC.

By share of the sample, this clonotype is medium-sized. This sequence joins TRBV5-1 and TRBJ2-7, with 10 bases lining up with TRBD2. The CDR3 contains 16 residues. CDR1 and CDR2 (germline): SGHRS, YFSETQ. The ends lost 0 bases at V and 2 bases at J; junction bases unmatched: 5. CDR3 nucleotide sequence: TGCGCCAGCAGCTTGGAGCCTAGCGGGAGTGCCTACGAGCAGTACTTC. Encoded protein: CASSLEPSGSAYEQYF.

The rearrangement joins TRBV28 to TRBJ1-2, with a possible D match to TRBD1 (6 bases). CDR1 and CDR2 from the germline V gene are MDHEN and SYDVKM. Trimming cost V 7 bases and J 1 base, with 13 bases left between them. CDR3 length: 14 amino acids. The CDR3 loop is CASKRTEINYGYTF. DNA for the CDR3: TGTGCCAGCAAAAGGACAGAGATTAACTATGGCTACACCTTC.

This clonotype came up many times. The chain joins TRBV28 to TRBJ1-1; D might be TRBD1 (6 bases). The ends were cut back, 6 bases at V and 0 bases at J, with 17 bases in the middle. This CDR3 has 16 residues. In germline, CDR1 is MDHEN, CDR2 SYDVKM. This CDR3 reads CASSSQGPGMNTEAFF. In nucleotides, the CDR3 is TGTGCCAGCAGCTCACAGGGCCCGGGAATGAACACTGAAGCTTTCTTT.

J is TRBJ2-6 and V is TRBV28; perhaps D is TRBD1 or TRBD2 (5 bases each). Germline V CDR1 and CDR2: MDHEN, SYDVKM. Trimming took off 5 bases at V and 1 base at J, with 12 bases between the two ends. The CDR3 runs 16 residues. The CDR3 coding sequence is TGTGCCAGCAGTGGGGGTGTTGGGTCTGGGGCCAACGTCCTGACTTTC. The encoded protein is CASSGGVGSGANVLTF.